The entry below gives a single T cell receptor (beta chain) sequence along with its context. The antigen is not known. CDR3 length: 15 amino acids. Losses at the gene ends were 4 bases for V and 4 bases for J; bases not matched to a gene: 5. CDR1 and CDR2 (germline): LGHNA, YSLEER. The sample originates from a study of blood T cells in healthy people across ages. Findings and limits, study-wide: Measured against age, TCR beta diversity per million T cells decreased in a roughly linear manner. Diversity was higher, and naive CD4+ cells more numerous, in long-lived donors than in aged donors. Across samples, TCR beta diversity tracked strongly with naive T cell percentage. Estimated diversity that came from one million T cells was considered an underestimate.

PCR was performed a second time for about 6 to 12 cycles using a sample-barcoded 5' primer and a J-beta primer mix. TCRdb redid the calling of the 5' RACE reads with MiXCR, one entry per CDR3 protein. The table shows around 800,000 distinct CDR3 sequences, with 44% occurring only once. This sequence originates from a man aged 55 to 70 in good health. Sample: blood. V is TRBV4-3 and J is TRBJ1-5, with 9 bases that match TRBD1. CDR3 DNA: TGCGCCAGCAGCCTCCACAGGGGGCTTAATCAGCCCCAGCATTTT. Encoded protein: CASSLHRGLNQPQHF.